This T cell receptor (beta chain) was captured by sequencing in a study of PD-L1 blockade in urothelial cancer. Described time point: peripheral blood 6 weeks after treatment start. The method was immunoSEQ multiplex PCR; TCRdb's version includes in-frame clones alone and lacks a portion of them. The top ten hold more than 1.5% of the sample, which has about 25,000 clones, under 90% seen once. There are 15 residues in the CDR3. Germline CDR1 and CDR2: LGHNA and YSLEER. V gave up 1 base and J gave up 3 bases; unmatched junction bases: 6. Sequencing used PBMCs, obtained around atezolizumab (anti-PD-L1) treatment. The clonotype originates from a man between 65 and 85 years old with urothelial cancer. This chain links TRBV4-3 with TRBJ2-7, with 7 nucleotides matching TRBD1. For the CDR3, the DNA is TGCGCCAGCAGCCAAGCTTTGGACAGGTTCTACGAGCAGTACTTC. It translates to CASSQALDRFYEQYF.